These 29 T cell receptor beta chains share one sample of origin, sequenced in a study of shared T cell receptors in the human thymus. Produced via immunoSEQ multiplex PCR; TCRdb's table is partial and in-frame only. The sample lists 600,000 to 900,000 clones, 75% to 90% seen once, with under 0.012% in the top ten. These data were likewise used in another study, on human thymus T cells.

Sequencing used thymocytes. The source is a girl under three years old with a congenital heart defect.

V and J are TRBV5-1 and TRBJ2-1, with 8 bases lining up with TRBD2. CDR1 is SGHRS and CDR2 is YFSETQ in the germline V gene. The CDR3 has 15 amino acids. With V trimmed by 2 bases and J by 8 bases, 9 bases remained unmatched. CDR3 sequence: CASSFRGGSVDEQFF. The CDR3 DNA sequence: TGCGCCAGCAGCTTTCGGGGGGGTTCGGTCGATGAGCAGTTCTTC.

The chain employs TRBV4-1 and TRBJ1-1; no clear D gene. V was clipped by 4 bases and J by 0 bases, with 6 bases between them. Germline values: CDR1 MGHRA, CDR2 YSYEKL. There are 13 residues in the CDR3. The CDR3 is CASSLLVNTEAFF. DNA for the CDR3: TGCGCCAGCAGCCTTCTTGTGAACACTGAAGCTTTCTTT.

The chain carries TRBV19 and TRBJ1-2, with 8 bases aligning to TRBD1. CDR3 length equals 14 residues. Germline CDR1 reads LNHDA; CDR2 reads SQIVND (reference sequence). Trimming cost V 7 bases and J 4 bases; bases outside gene matches: 8. This CDR3 is CASMHRTGPYGYTF. The CDR3 DNA follows: TGTGCCAGTATGCATCGGACAGGGCCCTATGGCTACACCTTC.

The rearrangement links TRBV9 to TRBJ2-1, with D tentatively TRBD2 (5 bases). Trimming pared 6 bases from V and 8 bases from J, leaving 21 bases between. Looked up from germline, CDR1 is SGDLS and CDR2 is YYNGEE. This CDR3 has 15 residues. Written as DNA, the CDR3 is TGTGCCAGCACCCGGACTCGCGCGGTCATCGATGAGCAGTTCTTC. It translates to CASTRTRAVIDEQFF.

The rearrangement links TRBV29-1 to TRBJ2-3, with D tentatively TRBD1 (6 bases). This CDR3 contains 15 residues. Germline CDR1 and CDR2: SQVTM and ANQGSEA. Trimming stripped 7 bases from V and 2 bases from J, with 19 bases between. The CDR3 spells CSAQHTDSPTDTQYF. The CDR3 DNA is TGCAGCGCCCAGCACACGGACAGTCCCACAGATACGCAGTATTTT.

The rearrangement joins TRBV28 to TRBJ2-7; D is perhaps TRBD1 (6 bases). Trimming removed 3 bases at V and 1 base at J, with 19 bases between. The CDR3 has 17 residues. Germline V gene sequence: CDR1 MDHEN, CDR2 SYDVKM. CDR3 region: CASSFRFRTAFSYEQYF. In nucleotides, the CDR3 is TGTGCCAGCAGTTTTCGTTTCCGGACAGCATTTTCCTACGAGCAGTACTTC. Full variable domain (outside the CDR3, taken from reference TRBV28 and TRBJ2-7): DVKVTQSSRYLVKRTGEKVFLECVQDMDHENMFWYRQDPGLGLRLIYFSYDVKMKEKGDIPEGYSVSREKKERFSLILESASTNQTSMYLCASSFRFRTAFSYEQYFGPGTRLTVT.

This clone has only one observation. The chain is built from TRBV6-1 and TRBJ2-5; 8 bases are a match to TRBD2. With V trimmed by 4 bases and J by 1 base, 8 bases remained unmatched. The CDR3 contains 16 residues. The germline V gene encodes CDR1 MNHNS and CDR2 SASEGT. In nucleotides, the CDR3 is TGTGCCAGCAGTGCGCGAGGCGGGGGGACCCAAGAGACCCAGTACTTC. Translating gives CASSARGGGTQETQYF.

This clone was detected a few times. This chain joins TRBV5-5 and TRBJ1-2; possible D gene TRBD1, 5 bases. In germline, CDR1 is SGHKS, CDR2 YYEKEE (reference sequence). The CDR3 covers 14 residues. V dropped 4 bases and J dropped 0 bases, with 10 bases sitting between them. Written as DNA, the CDR3 is TGTGCCAGCAGCCCGACAGAAACTAACTATGGCTACACCTTC. It yields the protein CASSPTETNYGYTF.

The rearrangement uses TRBV28 and TRBJ2-5; unclear D gene. Germline V gene lookup returns CDR1 MDHEN and CDR2 SYDVKM. With 4 bases removed from V and 0 bases from J, the gap between germline ends came to 6 bases. The length of the CDR3 is 13 residues. CDR3 amino acids: CASSYGYQETQYF. The CDR3 region has the DNA TGTGCCAGCAGTTACGGGTACCAAGAGACCCAGTACTTC.

The chain couples TRBV7-3 to TRBJ1-1, with D perhaps matching TRBD1 (5 bases). CDR3 length: 23 amino acids. Germline V CDR1 and CDR2: SGHTA, FQGTGA. The V and J ends lost 5 bases and 1 base respectively, with 38 bases between them. The CDR3 here is CASSIKPGPGEPPFDPRNTEAFF. The DNA of the CDR3 is TGTGCCAGCAGCATAAAGCCCGGTCCGGGGGAGCCGCCATTCGATCCACGGAACACTGAAGCTTTCTTT.

J is TRBJ1-2 and V is TRBV4-3; D unresolved. With 0 bases removed from V and 4 bases from J, the gap between germline ends came to 12 bases. From germline, CDR1 is LGHNA and CDR2 YSLEER. The CDR3 totals 15 residues. Written as DNA, the CDR3 is TGCGCCAGCAGCCAAGATCAGGCGGGCGCCTATGGCTACACCTTC. This sequence encodes CASSQDQAGAYGYTF.

The rearrangement links TRBV7-2 to TRBJ2-1, with TRBD2 identical over 7 bases. V trimming: 2 bases; J trimming: 5 bases; junction bases outside the gene matches: 12. Germline loops: CDR1 SGHTA, CDR2 FQGNSA. The CDR3 loop spans 17 amino acids. Written as DNA, the CDR3 is TGTGCCAGCAGCTTAAATTCGGCGGGAGAACCCAACAATGAGCAGTTCTTC. Amino acid sequence: CASSLNSAGEPNNEQFF.

This clone was counted only a few times. CDR3 DNA: TGCGCCAGCAGCTTGGGCCCGGGGGGCAATGAGCAGTTCTTC. It is translated as CASSLGPGGNEQFF. V is TRBV5-1 and J is TRBJ2-1; 7 nucleotides agree with TRBD2. The ends lost 0 bases at V and 6 bases at J; junction bases unmatched: 3. This CDR3 has 14 residues. Germline V gene sequence: CDR1 SGHRS, CDR2 YFSETQ.

The rearrangement uses TRBV27 and TRBJ2-7, with a possible D match to TRBD1 (6 bases). The V gene's germline CDR1 is MNHEY and CDR2 SMNVEV (reference sequence). V shed 5 bases and J shed 4 bases, with 18 bases lying between them. The CDR3 is made up of 15 amino acids. The CDR3 loop is CASSLNLRTAYEQYF. CDR3 sequence (DNA): TGTGCCAGCAGTCTGAACCTACGGACAGCTTACGAGCAGTACTTC.

The chain couples TRBV28 to TRBJ1-5; 9 bases line up with TRBD1. The CDR3 has 16 residues. Germline CDR1 is MDHEN and CDR2 is SYDVKM. The V gene end was trimmed by 5 bases and the J gene end by 3 bases; junction bases not matched to a gene: 8. CDR3 protein: CASSPPDRGTNQPQHF. The DNA of the CDR3 is TGTGCCAGCAGTCCCCCCGACAGGGGGACCAATCAGCCCCAGCATTTT.

This sequence joins TRBV13 and TRBJ2-6, with TRBD1 matching 10 bases. Germline lookup yields CDR1 PRHDT and CDR2 FYEKMQ (reference sequence). The CDR3 length is 17 residues. The V gene end was trimmed by 4 bases and the J gene end by 3 bases; junction bases not matched to a gene: 6. This CDR3 reads CASSSDRGKFGANVLTF. The CDR3 DNA follows: TGTGCCAGCAGCTCGGACAGGGGGAAATTTGGGGCCAACGTCCTGACTTTC.

The rearrangement uses TRBV7-6 and TRBJ2-1, with D possibly TRBD1 on 6 matching bases. V was clipped by 2 bases and J by 9 bases, with 23 bases between them. This CDR3 contains 17 residues. In germline, CDR1 is SGHVS, CDR2 FNYEAQ. The CDR3 DNA reads TGTGCCAGCAGCTTAAGCCCCCGGGGCAGGGGCACTCGTGAGCAGTTCTTC. It encodes CASSLSPRGRGTREQFF. Together with reference TRBV7-6 and TRBJ2-1, the CDR3 gives the full variable domain: GAGVSQSPRYKVTKRGQDVALRCDPISGHVSLYWYRQALGQGPEFLTYFNYEAQQDKSGLPNDRFSAERPEGSISTLTIQRTEQRDSAMYRCASSLSPRGRGTREQFFGPGTRLTVL.

The chain combines TRBV6-6 with TRBJ1-4; TRBD1 might be the D (5 bases). V gave up 2 bases and J gave up 0 bases, with 7 bases separating them. Germline V gene data show CDR1 as MNHNY and CDR2 as SVGAGI (reference sequence). The CDR3 spans 15 residues. The DNA for the CDR3 is TGTGCCAGCAGTTACGACAGCCCAACTAATGAAAAACTGTTTTTT. It encodes CASSYDSPTNEKLFF.

This sequence joins TRBV29-1 and TRBJ1-2; maybe TRBD1 (6 bases). Deletions cut 4 bases from V and 0 bases from J, with 18 bases between. Germline CDR1 is SQVTM and CDR2 is ANQGSEA. The CDR3 length is 16 residues. The CDR3 region is CSVVTQGKQTNYGYTF. The CDR3 DNA follows: TGCAGCGTTGTGACGCAGGGGAAACAAACTAACTATGGCTACACCTTC. Full variable domain (missing parts from reference TRBV29-1 and TRBJ1-2): SAVISQKPSRDICQRGTSLTIQCQVDSQVTMMFWYRQQPGQSLTLIATANQGSEATYESGFVIDKFPISRPNLTFSTLTVSNMSPEDSSIYLCSVVTQGKQTNYGYTFGSGTRLTVV.

This rearrangement joins TRBV27 to TRBJ1-2; D may be TRBD1 (6 bases). Trimming took off 4 bases at V and 6 bases at J, with 15 bases between the two ends. The CDR3 has 14 amino acids. Germline V lookup: CDR1 MNHEY, CDR2 SMNVEV (reference sequence). CDR3 nucleotide sequence: TGTGCCAGCAGTTCGTCCTTCTGGACAGATGGCTACACCTTC. It yields the protein CASSSSFWTDGYTF.

In its sample, this clone was seen once. This chain connects TRBV7-4 to TRBJ2-5; D may be TRBD1 (6 bases). Trimming took 2 bases from V and 2 from J, leaving 15 bases between them. Germline V gene data show CDR1 as SGHVT and CDR2 as SQSDAQ. This CDR3 is 16 amino acids long. CDR3 bases: TGTGCCAGCAGCTTACTGTCTGTGAGGGGGCAAGAGACCCAGTACTTC. Its translation: CASSLLSVRGQETQYF.

The chain couples TRBV9 to TRBJ1-2; maybe TRBD1 (5 bases). Germline CDR1 SGDLS, CDR2 YYNGEE. The V gene lost 0 bases and the J gene lost 0 bases, with 27 bases spanning the gap. This CDR3 is 21 amino acids long. CDR3 sequence (DNA): TGTGCCAGCAGCGTAGGCCAGGGAGTTAAAAGGGAGGCGAAGACTAACTATGGCTACACCTTC. Residues: CASSVGQGVKREAKTNYGYTF.

The rearrangement links TRBV19 to TRBJ2-2, with 13 bases that match TRBD2. Germline values: CDR1 LNHDA, CDR2 SQIVND (reference sequence). Trimming at V came to 8 bases and at J to 7 bases, leaving 4 bases not matched to a gene. CDR3 length: 14 amino acids. The chain's CDR3 is CASLLAGGNGELFF. The CDR3 bases are TGTGCCAGTTTACTAGCGGGGGGGAACGGGGAGCTGTTTTTT.

The chain is built from TRBV7-9 and TRBJ1-2; a possible D gene is TRBD1 (6 bases). Germline CDR1 is SEHNR and CDR2 is FQNEAQ (reference sequence). The CDR3 runs 12 residues. V lost 5 bases to trimming and J lost 8 bases, with 12 bases between them. CDR3 bases: TGTGCCAGCAGCGAACAGGGAGACGGCTACACCTTC. The encoded protein is CASSEQGDGYTF.

The chain joins TRBV6-4 to TRBJ1-2, with 7 bases matching TRBD1. The V gene end was trimmed by 8 bases and the J gene end by 5 bases; junction bases not matched to a gene: 8. The CDR3 has 13 amino acids. Germline V gives CDR1 MRHNA, CDR2 SNTAGT. CDR3 in DNA: TGTGCCAGCTCCAGGACAGGACGATATGGCTACACCTTC. The encoded protein is CASSRTGRYGYTF.

The V and J genes are TRBV29-1 and TRBJ1-2; D is perhaps TRBD1 (6 bases). V was shortened by 6 bases and J by 0 bases, with 11 bases between the two germline ends. The germline gives CDR1 SQVTM, CDR2 ANQGSEA. CDR3 length: 13 amino acids. CDR3 in DNA: TGCAGCGTCACACAGGGTTCTAACTATGGCTACACCTTC. It is translated as CSVTQGSNYGYTF.

V is TRBV19 and J is TRBJ2-7, with 7 bases matching TRBD1. V shed 3 bases, J shed 6 bases, and the junction held 8 bases outside the gene matches. CDR3 length equals 14 residues. Germline CDR1 is LNHDA and CDR2 is SQIVND (reference sequence). CDR3 DNA sequence: TGTGCCAGTAGTATGCTCAAAGGGACAGTCGAGCAGTACTTC. Translating it yields CASSMLKGTVEQYF. Full variable domain (remainder filled in from reference TRBV19 and TRBJ2-7): DGGITQSPKYLFRKEGQNVTLSCEQNLNHDAMYWYRQDPGQGLRLIYYSQIVNDFQKGDIAEGYSVSREKKESFPLTVTSAQKNPTAFYLCASSMLKGTVEQYFGPGTRLTVT.

The chain employs TRBV4-3 and TRBJ1-2; perhaps TRBD1 as D (6 bases). The CDR3 is made up of 15 amino acids. V was shortened by 1 base and J by 3 bases, with 12 bases between the two germline ends. Germline values: CDR1 LGHNA, CDR2 YSLEER. The CDR3, as DNA: TGCGCCAGCAGCCAAGCCTCAGGGGAGTACTATGGCTACACCTTC. Protein: CASSQASGEYYGYTF.

The chain has TRBV9 and TRBJ2-7; the D gene is possibly TRBD1 (5 bases). Germline V gene sequence: CDR1 SGDLS, CDR2 YYNGEE. The CDR3 length is 17 residues. V was pared by 0 bases and J by 3 bases, with 19 bases between. The CDR3 DNA reads as TGTGCCAGCAGCGTAGGGCCCGATCACGGACACTTCTACGAGCAGTACTTC. This sequence encodes CASSVGPDHGHFYEQYF.